A single sample gave rise to the 27 T cell receptor beta chains below, sequenced in a study. TCRdb ran MiXCR on the RT-PCR reads and lists one entry per CDR3 protein. The sample carries hundreds of thousands of distinct CDR3 sequences, about 14% recorded once. The sample taken for sequencing was memory CD4+ T cells from blood. These receptors originate from a female donor in good health, serving as a healthy control.

This chain uses TRBV2 with TRBJ2-1, with TRBD2 matching over 7 bases. The CDR3 covers 13 residues. The V gene's germline CDR1 is SNHLY and CDR2 FYNNEI. V shed 6 bases and J 8 bases; nucleotides not matched to a gene: 7. The CDR3 coding sequence is TGTGCCAGCAGGCGGGAGCTTTATGATGAGCAGTTCTTC. This translates into CASRRELYDEQFF.

This clonotype was detected many times. The chain couples TRBV10-3 to TRBJ2-3, with a possible D match to TRBD1 (5 bases). Trimming took off 7 bases at V and 0 bases at J, with 14 bases between the two ends. Germline V gene sequence: CDR1 ENHRY, CDR2 SYGVKD. This CDR3 spans 15 amino acids. For the CDR3, the DNA is TGTGCCATCACCAAGGACAAGGCAAGCACAGATACGCAGTATTTT. Its protein is CAITKDKASTDTQYF.

The chain couples TRBV24-1 to TRBJ2-3; no definite D call. There are 14 residues in the CDR3. The germline gives CDR1 KGHDR, CDR2 SFDVKD. The germline V and J ends were trimmed by 4 bases and 6 bases, with 13 bases remaining between them. CDR3 sequence (DNA): TGTGCCACCAGTGACCCCGGGTCATTTGATACGCAGTATTTT. It is translated as CATSDPGSFDTQYF.

The genes are TRBV6-6 and TRBJ1-5; D uncertain. V lost 7 bases and J 4 bases, leaving 14 bases between the germline ends. Germline V gives CDR1 MNHNY, CDR2 SVGAGI (reference sequence). The CDR3 consists of 14 residues. CDR3 in amino acids: CASTTGGLNQPQHF. The CDR3 DNA reads TGTGCCAGCACGACGGGCGGCCTAAATCAGCCCCAGCATTTT.

The gene calls are TRBV27 and TRBJ1-5; 7 bases are a match to TRBD1. This CDR3 has 17 amino acids. Trimming removed 2 bases from V and 4 bases from J; junction bases left unmatched: 11. From germline, CDR1 is MNHEY and CDR2 SMNVEV (reference sequence). CDR3 residues: CASSLIGVGGENQPQHF. As DNA, the CDR3 is TGTGCCAGCAGTTTAATCGGGGTAGGGGGCGAAAATCAGCCCCAGCATTTT.

This clonotype was counted only a few times. V gene TRBV10-2 combines with J gene TRBJ2-1; TRBD2 matches at 8 bases. The length of the CDR3 is 16 residues. CDR1 and CDR2 (germline): WSHSY, SAAADI. With 10 bases clipped from V and 3 bases from J, the junction kept 14 bases outside the gene matches. CDR3 in amino acids: CATVFLSGRNYNEQFF. In DNA, the CDR3 is TGCGCCACCGTCTTCTTAAGCGGGAGAAACTACAATGAGCAGTTCTTC.

This clonotype was seen many times. The V gene is TRBV4-3, the J gene TRBJ1-2; 8 bases are a match to TRBD1. Germline V gene lookup returns CDR1 LGHNA and CDR2 YSLEER. CDR3 length: 13 residues. V lost 2 bases and J lost 6; bases outside the gene matches: 2. In nucleotides, the CDR3 is TGCGCCAGCAGCCAACTACAGGGGGATGGCTACACCTTC. Translating gives CASSQLQGDGYTF.

In its sample, this clonotype was seen a few times. This chain joins TRBV7-8 and TRBJ2-7, with D perhaps matching TRBD1 (6 bases). Germline V gives CDR1 SGHVS, CDR2 FQNEAQ. Trimming cost V 3 bases and J 0 bases, with 15 bases left between them. This CDR3 comprises 16 residues. As DNA, the CDR3 is TGTGCCAGCAGCTTCCTCGGGACAAGAAGCTCCTACGAGCAGTACTTC. It yields the protein CASSFLGTRSSYEQYF.

This chain joins TRBV6-2 or TRBV6-3 and TRBJ2-7; 11 positions match TRBD2. Germline CDR1 MNHEY, CDR2 SVGEGT. The CDR3 covers 14 residues. Germline trimming cut 6 bases from V and 4 bases from J; bases unmatched to any gene: 5. CDR3 coding DNA: TGTGCCAGCAGCCGACTAGCGGGGATTTACGAGCAGTACTTC. This translates into CASSRLAGIYEQYF.

This clonotype has a count of ten or more. The chain joins TRBV20-1 to TRBJ2-1; D remains ambiguous. Per the germline V gene, CDR1 is DFQATT and CDR2 is SNEGSKA (reference sequence). Trimming removed 2 bases at V and 9 bases at J, with 8 bases between. This CDR3 is 11 amino acids long. CDR3 loop: CSARSAIEQFF. The DNA of the CDR3 is TGCAGTGCTAGAAGTGCCATTGAGCAGTTCTTC.

This clonotype was seen ten or more times. The J gene is TRBJ2-7, the V gene TRBV4-1; TRBD1 agrees at 7 bases. With V trimmed by 2 bases and J by 1 base, 5 bases remained unmatched. There are 15 residues in the CDR3. Germline V CDR1 and CDR2: MGHRA, YSYEKL. The CDR3, as DNA: TGCGCCAGCAGCCAACCCTGGACAGGATCCTACGAGCAGTACTTC. Protein: CASSQPWTGSYEQYF.

V is TRBV11-2 and J is TRBJ2-1, with TRBD1 identical over 9 bases. The CDR3 sequence is 18 residues long. Germline V lookup: CDR1 SGHAT, CDR2 FQNNGV. Trimming at V came to 4 bases and at J to 1 base, leaving 11 bases not matched to a gene. This chain's CDR3 is CASSSLGGGTGSYNEQFF. The CDR3 region has the DNA TGTGCCAGCAGCTCGCTGGGGGGGGGGACAGGGTCCTACAATGAGCAGTTCTTC.

This clonotype was counted between two and nine times. This chain links TRBV11-1 with TRBJ1-1; D is unresolved. The V gene's germline CDR1 is SGHAT and CDR2 FQDESV (reference sequence). Trimming took 5 bases from V and 1 from J, leaving 11 bases between them. This CDR3 region has 14 residues. The CDR3 loop reads CASSPEGRNTEAFF. CDR3 sequence (DNA): TGTGCCAGCAGCCCGGAGGGTCGGAACACTGAAGCTTTCTTT. Drawing the rest from reference TRBV11-1 and TRBJ1-1, the complete variable domain is EAEVAQSPRYKITEKSQAVAFWCDPISGHATLYWYRQILGQGPELLVQFQDESVVDDSQLPKDRFSAERLKGVDSTLKIQPAELGDSAMYLCASSPEGRNTEAFFGQGTRLTVV.

In this sample, this clonotype turned up many times. The V call is TRBV20-1, the J call TRBJ2-1, with 7 bases lining up with TRBD2. J lost 5 bases, V lost 5 bases, and 12 bases had no gene match. Germline V gives CDR1 DFQATT, CDR2 SNEGSKA (reference sequence). The CDR3 is 15 amino acids. The CDR3 DNA reads TGCAGTGCTCCAACTCGCGGGAGTTTTAACAATGAGCAGTTCTTC. Translating gives CSAPTRGSFNNEQFF.

There are many counts of this clonotype. The gene calls are TRBV4-2 and TRBJ2-7; D might be TRBD1 (6 bases). The V end lost 4 bases, the J end lost 6 bases, and 19 bases lay between the germline ends. The germline V gene has CDR1 LGHNA and CDR2 YNFKEQ. The CDR3 is made up of 15 amino acids. The CDR3 is CASSLRDTTPGEQYF. CDR3 DNA: TGTGCCAGCAGCCTTCGGGACACCACTCCCGGCGAGCAGTACTTC.

This clonotype was picked up a small number of times. The V gene is TRBV29-1, the J gene TRBJ1-4, with D tentatively TRBD1 (6 bases). V was trimmed by 0 bases and J by 11 bases, leaving 16 bases between them. Looked up from germline, CDR1 is SQVTM and CDR2 is ANQGSEA. The CDR3 runs to 14 residues. CDR3 coding DNA: TGCAGCGTTGAAGATGAGGGGACACGGGATAAACTGTTTTTT. As protein: CSVEDEGTRDKLFF.

There are many counts of this clonotype. This chain joins TRBV7-2 and TRBJ2-1; D remains unclear. The CDR3 contains 16 residues. From germline, CDR1 is SGHTA and CDR2 FQGNSA. V was pared by 5 bases and J by 3 bases, with 17 bases between. The CDR3 reads CASSLPNPIYYNEQFF. CDR3 DNA: TGTGCCAGCAGCCTGCCTAATCCCATCTACTACAATGAGCAGTTCTTC.

This chain uses TRBV3-1 with TRBJ1-2, with 9 bases that match TRBD1. Germline CDR1 is LGHDT and CDR2 is YNNKEL (reference sequence). J was trimmed by 9 bases and V by 2 bases; bases with no gene match: 13. This CDR3 spans 16 amino acids. This chain's CDR3 is CASSQTPGQGGKSYTF. The CDR3 DNA reads TGTGCCAGCAGCCAAACTCCGGGACAGGGAGGCAAGAGCTACACCTTC.

The chain couples TRBV11-2 to TRBJ2-3; maybe TRBD1 (5 bases). There are 17 residues in the CDR3. V gave up 2 bases and J gave up 1 base, with 16 bases separating them. CDR1 is SGHAT, CDR2 FQNNGV, per germline. The CDR3, as DNA: TGTGCCAGCAGCTTAATGATGCCAGGGTCGGGCACAGATACGCAGTATTTT. This gives the protein CASSLMMPGSGTDTQYF.

This chain connects TRBV7-8 to TRBJ2-2, with 11 bases lining up with TRBD2. This CDR3 spans 16 amino acids. Germline V lookup: CDR1 SGHVS, CDR2 FQNEAQ. V trimming: 4 bases; J trimming: 2 bases; junction bases outside the gene matches: 3. Written as DNA, the CDR3 is TGTGCCAGCAGCTCCCTAGCGGGAGGCAACACCGGGGAGCTGTTTTTT. It encodes CASSSLAGGNTGELFF.

In its sample, this clonotype was seen a few times. CDR3 sequence reads: CASRAFTGEDTDTQYF. Here the CDR3 DNA reads TGTGCCAGTAGGGCTTTCACAGGGGAAGACACAGATACGCAGTATTTT. The chain employs TRBV27 and TRBJ2-3; 7 positions agree with TRBD1. The length of the CDR3 is 16 residues. Germline V gene data show CDR1 as MNHEY and CDR2 as SMNVEV (reference sequence). The V gene end was trimmed by 9 bases and the J gene end by 2 bases; junction bases not matched to a gene: 14.

This clonotype was seen at least ten times. The chain recombines TRBV20-1 with TRBJ2-1; TRBD2 matches 13 bases. Germline V gene sequence: CDR1 DFQATT, CDR2 SNEGSKA (reference sequence). The V and J ends lost 4 bases and 0 bases, in that order; junction bases with no gene match: 6. The CDR3 runs 17 residues. CDR3 sequence: CSATTSGGARSYNEQFF. Written as DNA, the CDR3 is TGCAGTGCTACAACTAGCGGGGGGGCTCGCTCCTACAATGAGCAGTTCTTC.

The CDR3 protein is CASSPRTDLYEQYF. CDR3 sequence (DNA): TGTGCCAGCTCACCAAGGACGGACCTCTACGAGCAGTACTTC. V gene TRBV18 combines with J gene TRBJ2-7, with no clear D. Trimming took off 2 bases at V and 3 bases at J, with 11 bases between the two ends. Per germline, CDR1 KGHSH and CDR2 LQKENI. The CDR3 contains 14 residues.

This clonotype was found a few times. The chain joins TRBV20-1 to TRBJ1-2; no reliable D call. Germline-derived CDR1 and CDR2 are DFQATT and SNEGSKA (reference sequence). The CDR3 runs to 13 residues. With 4 bases removed from V and 3 bases from J, the gap between germline ends came to 12 bases. CDR3 residues: CSATQRADYGYTF. The CDR3 DNA follows: TGCAGTGCTACACAGAGGGCAGACTATGGCTACACCTTC.

The rearrangement uses TRBV6-5 and TRBJ1-6; D is unresolved. Germline CDR1 and CDR2: MNHEY and SVGAGI. The CDR3 is 13 amino acids. V lost 5 bases to trimming and J lost 3 bases, with 5 bases between them. CDR3 sequence: CASSRYYNSPLHF. The CDR3 coding sequence is TGTGCCAGCAGTCGTTACTATAATTCACCCCTCCACTTT.

V and J are TRBV7-9 and TRBJ2-1; D tentatively fits TRBD1 or TRBD2 (6 bases each). The germline V gene has CDR1 SEHNR and CDR2 FQNEAQ (reference sequence). The CDR3 extends over 16 amino acids. V lost 6 bases and J lost 7, with 22 bases in between. CDR3 amino acids: CASSLSGGGASNEQFF. DNA of the CDR3: TGTGCCAGCAGTCTGTCAGGAGGGGGAGCGTCGAATGAGCAGTTCTTC.

V gene TRBV20-1 combines with J gene TRBJ2-7; 8 bases agree with TRBD2. This CDR3 is built from 15 residues. Germline-derived CDR1 and CDR2 are DFQATT and SNEGSKA (reference sequence). V gave up 0 bases and J gave up 7 bases; unmatched junction bases: 11. Here the CDR3 DNA reads TGCAGTGCTAGAGATCAAGCGGGAGTCGTTTGGGAGCAGTACTTC. Translated: CSARDQAGVVWEQYF.